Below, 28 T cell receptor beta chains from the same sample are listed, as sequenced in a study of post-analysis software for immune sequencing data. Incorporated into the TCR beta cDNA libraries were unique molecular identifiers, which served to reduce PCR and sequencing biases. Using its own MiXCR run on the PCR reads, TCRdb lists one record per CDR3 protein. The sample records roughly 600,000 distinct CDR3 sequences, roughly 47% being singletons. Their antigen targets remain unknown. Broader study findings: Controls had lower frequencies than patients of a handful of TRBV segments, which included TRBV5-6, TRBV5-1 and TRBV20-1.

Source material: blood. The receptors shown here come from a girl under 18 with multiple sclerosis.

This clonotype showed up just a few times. The CDR3 DNA sequence: TGTGCCAGCAGCTTAGATGGACTAGCTTCCTACGAGCAGTACTTC. As protein: CASSLDGLASYEQYF. The chain recombines TRBV7-9 with TRBJ2-7, with TRBD2 matching over 8 bases. Germline CDR1 SEHNR, CDR2 FQNEAQ (reference sequence). The CDR3 consists of 15 residues. J gave up 1 base and V 1 base, and 3 bases lay outside the gene matches.

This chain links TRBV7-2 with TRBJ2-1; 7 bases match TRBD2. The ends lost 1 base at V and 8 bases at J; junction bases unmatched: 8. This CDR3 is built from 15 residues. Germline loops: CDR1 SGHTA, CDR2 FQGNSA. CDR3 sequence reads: CASSLGTSLCYEQFF. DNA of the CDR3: TGTGCCAGCAGCTTAGGGACTAGTCTTTGCTATGAGCAGTTCTTC.

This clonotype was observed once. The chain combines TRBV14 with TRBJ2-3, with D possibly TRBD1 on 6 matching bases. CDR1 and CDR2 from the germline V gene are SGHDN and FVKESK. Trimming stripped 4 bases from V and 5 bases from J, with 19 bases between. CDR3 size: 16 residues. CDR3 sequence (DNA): TGTGCCAGCAGCCCGTACAGAACAGGGACCATAGATACGCAGTATTTT. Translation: CASSPYRTGTIDTQYF. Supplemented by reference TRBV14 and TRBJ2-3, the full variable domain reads EAGVTQFPSHSVIEKGQTVTLRCDPISGHDNLYWYRRVMGKEIKFLLHFVKESKQDESGMPNNRFLAERTGGTYSTLKVQPAELEDSGVYFCASSPYRTGTIDTQYFGPGTRLTVL.

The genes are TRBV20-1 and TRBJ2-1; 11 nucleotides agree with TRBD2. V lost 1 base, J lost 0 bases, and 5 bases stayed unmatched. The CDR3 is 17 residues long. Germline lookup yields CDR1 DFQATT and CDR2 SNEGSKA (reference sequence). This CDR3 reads CSARGPTSGSSYNEQFF. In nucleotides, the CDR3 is TGCAGTGCTAGAGGCCCTACTAGCGGGAGCTCCTACAATGAGCAGTTCTTC.

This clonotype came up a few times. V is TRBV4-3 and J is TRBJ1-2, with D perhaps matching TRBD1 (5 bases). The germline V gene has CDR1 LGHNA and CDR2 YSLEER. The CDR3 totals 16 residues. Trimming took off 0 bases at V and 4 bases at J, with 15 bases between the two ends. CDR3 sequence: CASSQEAGPDSYGYTF. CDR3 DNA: TGCGCCAGCAGCCAAGAGGCAGGGCCTGACTCCTATGGCTACACCTTC.

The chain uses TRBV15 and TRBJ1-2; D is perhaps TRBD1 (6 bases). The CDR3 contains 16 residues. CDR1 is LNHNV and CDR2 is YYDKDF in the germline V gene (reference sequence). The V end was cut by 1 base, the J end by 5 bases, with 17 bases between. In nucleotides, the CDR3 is TGTGCCACCAGCAGAGCCAATCCCTCGGACAGTTATGGCTACACCTTC. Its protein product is CATSRANPSDSYGYTF.

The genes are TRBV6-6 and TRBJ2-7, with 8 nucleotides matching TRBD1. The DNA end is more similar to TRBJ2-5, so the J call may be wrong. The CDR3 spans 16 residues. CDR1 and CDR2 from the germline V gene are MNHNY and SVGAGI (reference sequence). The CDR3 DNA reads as TGTGCCAGCAGTTACTCTCCTAACGACAGGGGCGAGACCCAGTACTTC. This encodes CASSYSPNDRGETQYF.

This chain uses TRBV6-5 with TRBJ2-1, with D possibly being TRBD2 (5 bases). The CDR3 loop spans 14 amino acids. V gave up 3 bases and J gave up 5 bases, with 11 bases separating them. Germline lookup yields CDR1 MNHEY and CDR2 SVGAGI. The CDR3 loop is CASSYRRRNNEQFF. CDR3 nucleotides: TGTGCCAGCAGTTATCGGAGGCGTAACAATGAGCAGTTCTTC.

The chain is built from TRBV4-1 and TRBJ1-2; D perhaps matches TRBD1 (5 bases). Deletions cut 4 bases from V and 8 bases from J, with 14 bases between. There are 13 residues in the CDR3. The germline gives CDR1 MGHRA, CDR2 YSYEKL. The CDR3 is CASSLPDSFGYTF. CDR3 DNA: TGCGCCAGCAGCCTCCCAGACAGTTTCGGCTACACCTTC.

The CDR3 here is CAISFEGSGTSTDTQYF. The CDR3 nucleotides are TGTGCCATCAGTTTCGAGGGTAGCGGTACTAGCACAGATACGCAGTATTTT. This chain joins TRBV10-3 and TRBJ2-3, with D possibly being TRBD2 (6 bases). The V gene's germline CDR1 is ENHRY and CDR2 SYGVKD. The CDR3 contains 17 residues. V was pared by 5 bases and J by 0 bases, with 18 bases between.

The CDR3 spells CASSAEGYYEQYF. The CDR3 bases are TGCGCCAGCAGCGCTGAGGGTTATTACGAGCAGTACTTC. V is TRBV5-1 and J is TRBJ2-7, with D possibly being TRBD2 (5 bases). The CDR3 totals 13 residues. The germline V gene has CDR1 SGHRS and CDR2 YFSETQ. V was pared by 4 bases and J by 4 bases, with 12 bases between. The variable domain in full, with the rest retrieved from reference TRBV5-1 and TRBJ2-7, is KAGVTQTPRYLIKTRGQQVTLSCSPISGHRSVSWYQQTPGQGLQFLFEYFSETQRNKGNFPGRFSGRQFSNSRSEMNVSTLELGDSALYLCASSAEGYYEQYFGPGTRLTVT.

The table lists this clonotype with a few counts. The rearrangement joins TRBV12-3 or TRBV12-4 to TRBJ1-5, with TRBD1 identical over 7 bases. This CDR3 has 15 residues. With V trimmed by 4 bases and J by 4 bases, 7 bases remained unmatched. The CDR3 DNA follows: TGTGCCAGCAGTTCTCGACAGGGTACGAATCAGCCCCAGCATTTT. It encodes CASSSRQGTNQPQHF.

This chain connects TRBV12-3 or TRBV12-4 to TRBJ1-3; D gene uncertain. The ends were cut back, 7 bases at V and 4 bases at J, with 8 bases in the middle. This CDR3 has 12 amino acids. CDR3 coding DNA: TGTGCCAGCACCTTAGGGGGAAACACCATATATTTT. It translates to CASTLGGNTIYF.

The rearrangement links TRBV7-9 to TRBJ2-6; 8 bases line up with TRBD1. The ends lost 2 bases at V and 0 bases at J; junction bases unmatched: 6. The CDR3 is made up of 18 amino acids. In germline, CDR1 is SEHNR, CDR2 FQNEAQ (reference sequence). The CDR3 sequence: CASSLPGQAFSGANVLTF. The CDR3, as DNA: TGTGCCAGCAGCTTACCGGGACAGGCTTTCTCTGGGGCCAACGTCCTGACTTTC.

CDR3 in amino acids: CSARGGLEETQYF. The DNA of the CDR3 is TGCAGTGCTAGAGGCGGACTGGAAGAGACCCAGTACTTC. V usage is TRBV20-1 and J usage is TRBJ2-5; a possible D gene is TRBD2 (5 bases). There are 13 residues in the CDR3. Trimming cost V 1 base and J 3 bases, with 9 bases left between them. The V gene's germline CDR1 is DFQATT and CDR2 SNEGSKA (reference sequence).

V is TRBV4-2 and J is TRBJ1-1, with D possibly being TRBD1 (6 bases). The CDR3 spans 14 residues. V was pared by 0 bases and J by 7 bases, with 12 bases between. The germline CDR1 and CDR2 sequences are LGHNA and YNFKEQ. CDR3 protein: CASSQDTLDSEAFF. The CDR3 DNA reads TGTGCCAGCAGCCAAGATACCCTGGACAGTGAAGCTTTCTTT.

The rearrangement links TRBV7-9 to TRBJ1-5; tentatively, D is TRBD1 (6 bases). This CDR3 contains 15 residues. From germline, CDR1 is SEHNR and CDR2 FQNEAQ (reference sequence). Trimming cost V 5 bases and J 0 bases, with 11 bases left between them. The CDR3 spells CASSRGGDSNQPQHF. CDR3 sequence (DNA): TGTGCCAGCAGCCGGGGGGGCGATAGCAATCAGCCCCAGCATTTT.

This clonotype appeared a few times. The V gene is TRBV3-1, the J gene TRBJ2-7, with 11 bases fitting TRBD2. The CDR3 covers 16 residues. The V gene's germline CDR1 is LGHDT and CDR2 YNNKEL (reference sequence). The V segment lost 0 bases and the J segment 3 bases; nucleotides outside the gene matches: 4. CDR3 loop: CASSQDRLAGIYEQYF. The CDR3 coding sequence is TGTGCCAGCAGCCAAGACCGACTAGCGGGGATCTACGAGCAGTACTTC.

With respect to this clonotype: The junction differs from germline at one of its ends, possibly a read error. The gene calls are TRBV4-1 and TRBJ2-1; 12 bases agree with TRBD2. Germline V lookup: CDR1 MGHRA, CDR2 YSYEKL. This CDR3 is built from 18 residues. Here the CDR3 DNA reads TGCGCCAGCAGCCCCCGGGGTCTAGCGGGAGGGTCCTACAATGGGCAGTTCTTC. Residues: CASSPRGLAGGSYNGQFF.

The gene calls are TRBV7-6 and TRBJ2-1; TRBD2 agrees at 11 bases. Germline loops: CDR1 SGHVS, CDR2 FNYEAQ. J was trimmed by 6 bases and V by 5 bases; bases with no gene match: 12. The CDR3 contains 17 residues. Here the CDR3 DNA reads TGTGCCAGCAGCCCCGGGGGTAGCGGGGGGGCTTTCAATGAGCAGTTCTTC. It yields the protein CASSPGGSGGAFNEQFF. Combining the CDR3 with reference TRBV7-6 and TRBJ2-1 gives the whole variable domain GAGVSQSPRYKVTKRGQDVALRCDPISGHVSLYWYRQALGQGPEFLTYFNYEAQQDKSGLPNDRFSAERPEGSISTLTIQRTEQRDSAMYRCASSPGGSGGAFNEQFFGPGTRLTVL.

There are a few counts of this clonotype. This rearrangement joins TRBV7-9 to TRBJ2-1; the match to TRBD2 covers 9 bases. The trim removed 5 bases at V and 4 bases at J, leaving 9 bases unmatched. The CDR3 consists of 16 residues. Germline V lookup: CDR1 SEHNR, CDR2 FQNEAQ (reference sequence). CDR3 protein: CASSPPRTSEYNEQFF. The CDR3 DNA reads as TGTGCCAGCAGCCCACCCAGGACTAGCGAGTACAATGAGCAGTTCTTC.

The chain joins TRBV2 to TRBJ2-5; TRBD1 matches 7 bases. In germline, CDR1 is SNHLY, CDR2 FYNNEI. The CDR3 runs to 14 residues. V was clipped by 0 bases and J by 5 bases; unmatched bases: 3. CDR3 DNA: TGTGCCAGCAGTGAAGCGCTACAGGGGGAGACCCAGTACTTC. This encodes CASSEALQGETQYF. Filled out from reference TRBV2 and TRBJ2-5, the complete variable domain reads EPEVTQTPSHQVTQMGQEVILRCVPISNHLYFYWYRQILGQKVEFLVSFYNNEISEKSEIFDDQFSVERPDGSNFTLKIRSTKLEDSAMYFCASSEALQGETQYFGPGTRLLVL.

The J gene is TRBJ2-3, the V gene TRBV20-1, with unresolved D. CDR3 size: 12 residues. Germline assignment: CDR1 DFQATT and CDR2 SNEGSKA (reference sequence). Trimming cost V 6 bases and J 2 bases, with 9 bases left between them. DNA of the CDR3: TGCAGTGCCCGTATAGTCACAGATACGCAGTATTTT. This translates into CSARIVTDTQYF.

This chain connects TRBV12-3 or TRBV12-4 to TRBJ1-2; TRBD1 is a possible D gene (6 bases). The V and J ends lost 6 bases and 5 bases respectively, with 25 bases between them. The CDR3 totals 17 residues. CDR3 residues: CASSPRPGTQSRYGYTF. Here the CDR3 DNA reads TGTGCCAGCAGCCCCAGACCCGGGACACAATCTCGTTATGGCTACACCTTC.

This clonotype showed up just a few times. CDR3 amino acids: CASSLEGGGEQYF. CDR3 sequence (DNA): TGTGCCAGCAGCTTAGAAGGGGGTGGTGAGCAGTACTTC. The rearrangement links TRBV7-2 to TRBJ2-7, with D perhaps TRBD1 (6 bases). V lost 1 base, J lost 7 bases, and 11 bases lay in between. The CDR3 runs to 13 residues. Germline V gives CDR1 SGHTA, CDR2 FQGNSA.

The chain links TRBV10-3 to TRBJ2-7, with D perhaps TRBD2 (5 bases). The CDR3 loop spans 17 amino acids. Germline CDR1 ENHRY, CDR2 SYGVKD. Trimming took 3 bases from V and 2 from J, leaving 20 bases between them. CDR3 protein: CAISDQYGLLNTYEQYF. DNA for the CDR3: TGTGCCATCAGTGACCAGTACGGACTTCTGAACACCTACGAGCAGTACTTC.

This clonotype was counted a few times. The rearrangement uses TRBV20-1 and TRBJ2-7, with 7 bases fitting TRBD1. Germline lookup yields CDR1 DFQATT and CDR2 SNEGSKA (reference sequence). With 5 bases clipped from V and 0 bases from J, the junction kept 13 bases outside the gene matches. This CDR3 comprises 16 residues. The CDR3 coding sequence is TGCAGTGCTGGGGTTCAACAGGGGAGAAGCTCCTACGAGCAGTACTTC. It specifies CSAGVQQGRSSYEQYF.

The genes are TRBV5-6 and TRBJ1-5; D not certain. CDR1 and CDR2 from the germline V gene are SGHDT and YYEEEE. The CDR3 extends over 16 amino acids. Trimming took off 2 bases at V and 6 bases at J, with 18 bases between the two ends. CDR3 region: CASSLFRGTDSQPQHF. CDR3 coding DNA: TGTGCCAGCAGCTTATTCCGGGGTACGGATAGTCAGCCCCAGCATTTT.